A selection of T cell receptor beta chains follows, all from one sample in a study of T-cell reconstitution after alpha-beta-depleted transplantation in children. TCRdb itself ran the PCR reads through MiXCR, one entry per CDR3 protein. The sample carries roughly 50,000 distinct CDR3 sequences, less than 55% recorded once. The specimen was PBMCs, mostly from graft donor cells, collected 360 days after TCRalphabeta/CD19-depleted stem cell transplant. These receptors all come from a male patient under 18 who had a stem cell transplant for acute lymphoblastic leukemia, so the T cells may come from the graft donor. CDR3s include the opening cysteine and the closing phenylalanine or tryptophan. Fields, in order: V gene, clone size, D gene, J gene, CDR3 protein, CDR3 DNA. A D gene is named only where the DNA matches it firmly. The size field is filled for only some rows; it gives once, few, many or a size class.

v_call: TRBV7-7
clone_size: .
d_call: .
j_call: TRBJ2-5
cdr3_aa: CASSSRVLGETQYF
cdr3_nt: TGTGCCAGCAGCTCCCGGGTCCTGGGAGAGACCCAGTACTTC

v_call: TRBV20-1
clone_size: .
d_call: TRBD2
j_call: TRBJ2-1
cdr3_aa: CSARDSGLAGLHEQFF
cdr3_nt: TGCAGTGCTAGAGATTCCGGACTAGCGGGACTTCATGAGCAGTTCTTC

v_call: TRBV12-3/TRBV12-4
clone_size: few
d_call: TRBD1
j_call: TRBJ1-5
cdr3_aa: CASSGGTVNQPQHF
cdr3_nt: TGTGCCAGCAGTGGCGGGACAGTGAATCAGCCCCAGCATTTT

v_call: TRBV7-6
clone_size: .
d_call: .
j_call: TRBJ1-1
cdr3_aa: CASSLGGNSMNTEAFF
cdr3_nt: TGTGCCAGCAGCTTAGGAGGGAACAGTATGAACACTGAAGCTTTCTTT

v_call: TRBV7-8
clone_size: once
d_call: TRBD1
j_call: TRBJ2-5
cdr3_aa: CASSLRDRGRQETQYF
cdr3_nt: TGTGCCAGCAGCTTAAGGGACAGGGGGCGACAAGAGACCCAGTACTTC

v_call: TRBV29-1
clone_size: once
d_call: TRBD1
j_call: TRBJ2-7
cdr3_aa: CSVRGLDEQYF
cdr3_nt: TGCAGCGTTAGGGGGCTCGACGAGCAGTACTTC

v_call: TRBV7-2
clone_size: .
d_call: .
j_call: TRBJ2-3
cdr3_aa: CASSFVARDTQYF
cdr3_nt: TGTGCCAGCAGCTTTGTAGCCAGGGATACGCAGTATTTT

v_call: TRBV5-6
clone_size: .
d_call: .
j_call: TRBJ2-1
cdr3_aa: CASSATRMAYNEQFF
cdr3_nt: TGTGCCAGCAGCGCCACCCGGATGGCCTACAATGAGCAGTTCTTC

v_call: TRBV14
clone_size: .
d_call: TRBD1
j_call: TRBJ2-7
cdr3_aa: CASSLLRPGTGRSYEQYF
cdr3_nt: TGTGCCAGCAGCCTTCTCCGCCCCGGGACAGGGAGATCCTACGAGCAGTACTTC

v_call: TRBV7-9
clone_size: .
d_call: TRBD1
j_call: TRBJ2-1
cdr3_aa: CASRLSRDSHLNEQFF
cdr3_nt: TGTGCCAGCAGGTTATCCCGGGACAGTCATCTCAATGAGCAGTTCTTC

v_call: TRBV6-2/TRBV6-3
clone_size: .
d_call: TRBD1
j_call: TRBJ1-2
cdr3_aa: CASSLQGNYGYTF
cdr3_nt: TGTGCCAGCAGTTTACAGGGGAACTATGGCTACACCTTC

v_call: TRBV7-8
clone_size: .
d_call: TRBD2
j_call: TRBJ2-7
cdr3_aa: CASSLAMGLAEYEQYF
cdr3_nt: TGTGCCAGCAGCTTAGCTATGGGACTAGCTGAATACGAGCAGTACTTC

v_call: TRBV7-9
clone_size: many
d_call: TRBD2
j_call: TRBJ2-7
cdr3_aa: CASSLGGTSGGPFGQYF
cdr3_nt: TGTGCCAGCAGCTTAGGAGGGACTAGCGGGGGCCCGTTTGGGCAGTACTTC

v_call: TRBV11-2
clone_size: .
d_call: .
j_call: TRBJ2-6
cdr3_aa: CASSPGANVLTF
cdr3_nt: TGTGCCAGCAGTCCGGGGGCCAACGTCCTGACTTTC

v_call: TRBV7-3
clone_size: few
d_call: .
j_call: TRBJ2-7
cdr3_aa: CASSPYAGSYEQYF
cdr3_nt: TGTGCCAGCAGCCCATACGCGGGGTCCTACGAGCAGTACTTC

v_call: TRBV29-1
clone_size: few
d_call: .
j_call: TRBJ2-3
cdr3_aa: CSVDDRDTDTQYF
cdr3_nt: TGCAGCGTTGACGACCGAGACACAGATACGCAGTATTTT

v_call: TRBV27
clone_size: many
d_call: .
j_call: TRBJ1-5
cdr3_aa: CASSPDSRYSNQPQHF
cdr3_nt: TGTGCCAGCAGTCCCGACAGCCGGTATAGCAATCAGCCCCAGCATTTT

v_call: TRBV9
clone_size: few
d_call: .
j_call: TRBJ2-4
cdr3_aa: CASSVSGAGDIQYF
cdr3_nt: TGTGCCAGCAGCGTTTCGGGGGCCGGGGACATTCAGTACTTC

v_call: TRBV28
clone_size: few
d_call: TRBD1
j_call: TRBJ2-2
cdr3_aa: CASSLTGLVPPGELFF
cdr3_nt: TGTGCCAGCAGTCTGACAGGGCTTGTCCCCCCCGGGGAGCTGTTTTTT

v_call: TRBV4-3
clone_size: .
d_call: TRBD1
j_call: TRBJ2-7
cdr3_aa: CASSPRTGPSEQYF
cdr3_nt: TGCGCCAGCAGCCCTCGGACAGGCCCAAGCGAGCAGTACTTC

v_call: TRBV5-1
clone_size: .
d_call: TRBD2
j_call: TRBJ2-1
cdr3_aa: CASSLLTSGNNEQFF
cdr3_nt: TGCGCCAGCAGCTTGTTAACTAGCGGGAACAATGAGCAGTTCTTC

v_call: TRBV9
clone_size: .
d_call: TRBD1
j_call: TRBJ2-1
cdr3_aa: CASSVVPRDREQFF
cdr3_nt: TGTGCCAGCAGCGTCGTCCCTAGGGACAGAGAGCAGTTCTTC

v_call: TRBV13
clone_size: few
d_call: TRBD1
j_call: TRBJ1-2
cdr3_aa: CASSLGTGGYGYTF
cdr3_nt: TGTGCCAGCAGCCTCGGGACAGGGGGCTATGGCTACACCTTC

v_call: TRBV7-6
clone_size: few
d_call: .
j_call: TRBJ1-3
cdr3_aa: CASSLGTAPSGNTIYF
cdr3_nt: TGTGCCAGCAGCTTAGGGACAGCTCCCTCTGGAAACACCATATATTTT

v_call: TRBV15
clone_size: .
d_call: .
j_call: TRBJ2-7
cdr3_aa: CATSSRVSSYEQYF
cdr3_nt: TGTGCCACCAGCAGCCGGGTCTCCTCCTACGAGCAGTACTTC

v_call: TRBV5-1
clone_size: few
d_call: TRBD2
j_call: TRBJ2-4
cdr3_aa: CASSPTTSIFGDLAKNIQYF
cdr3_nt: TGCGCCAGCAGCCCAACGACTAGCATCTTTGGTGACTTAGCCAAAAACATTCAGTACTTC

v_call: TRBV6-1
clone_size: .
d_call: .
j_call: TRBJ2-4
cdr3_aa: CASSESKKNIQYF
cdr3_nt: TGTGCCAGCAGTGAATCAAAGAAAAACATTCAGTACTTC

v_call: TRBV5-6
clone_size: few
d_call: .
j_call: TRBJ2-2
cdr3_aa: CASSLPGTGELFF
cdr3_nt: TGTGCCAGCAGCCTTCCAGGCACCGGGGAGCTGTTTTTT

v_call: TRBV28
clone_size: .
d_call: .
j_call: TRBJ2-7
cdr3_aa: CASSLLSGVGEQYF
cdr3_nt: TGTGCCAGCAGTTTATTATCAGGGGTAGGCGAGCAGTACTTC

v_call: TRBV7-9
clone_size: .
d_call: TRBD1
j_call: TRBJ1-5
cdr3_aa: CASSLGGTGDYQPQHF
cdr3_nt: TGTGCCAGCAGCTTAGGTGGGACAGGGGATTACCAGCCCCAGCATTTT

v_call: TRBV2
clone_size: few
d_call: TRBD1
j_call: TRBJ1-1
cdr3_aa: CASCPRGSTEAFF
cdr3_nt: TGTGCCAGCTGTCCCAGGGGGAGCACTGAAGCTTTCTTT

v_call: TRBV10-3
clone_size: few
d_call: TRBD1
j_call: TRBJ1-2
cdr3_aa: CAISLQGAAEANYGYTF
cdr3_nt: TGTGCCATCAGCCTACAGGGGGCTGCGGAAGCTAACTATGGCTACACCTTC

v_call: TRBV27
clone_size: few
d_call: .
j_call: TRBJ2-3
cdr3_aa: CASYGADTQYF
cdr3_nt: TGTGCCAGCTACGGGGCAGATACGCAGTATTTT

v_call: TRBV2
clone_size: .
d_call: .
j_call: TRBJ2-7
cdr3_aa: CATVSSYEQYF
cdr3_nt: TGTGCCACTGTGAGCTCCTACGAGCAGTACTTC

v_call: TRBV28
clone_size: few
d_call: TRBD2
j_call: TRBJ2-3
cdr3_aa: CASSLSIAGSTDTQYF
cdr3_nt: TGTGCCAGCAGTTTAAGTATAGCGGGGTCCACAGATACGCAGTATTTT

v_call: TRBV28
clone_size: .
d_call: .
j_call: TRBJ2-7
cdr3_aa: CASRSETYYEQYF
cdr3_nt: TGTGCCAGCAGAAGCGAGACCTACTACGAGCAGTACTTC

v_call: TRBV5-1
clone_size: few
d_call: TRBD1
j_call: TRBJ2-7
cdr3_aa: CASSLGTGTYEQYF
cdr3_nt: TGCGCCAGCAGCTTGGGGACAGGGACCTACGAGCAGTACTTC

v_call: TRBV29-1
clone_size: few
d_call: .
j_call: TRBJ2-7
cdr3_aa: CSVEGDRAYEQYF
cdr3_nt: TGCAGCGTTGAAGGGGACCGAGCCTACGAGCAGTACTTC

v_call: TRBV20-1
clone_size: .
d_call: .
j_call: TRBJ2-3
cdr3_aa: CSARDGDSTDTQYF
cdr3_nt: TGCAGTGCTAGAGATGGGGACAGCACAGATACGCAGTATTTT

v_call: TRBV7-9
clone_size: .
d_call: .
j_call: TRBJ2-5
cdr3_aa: CASSLKTRGETQYF
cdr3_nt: TGTGCCAGCAGCTTAAAAACAAGAGGAGAGACCCAGTACTTC

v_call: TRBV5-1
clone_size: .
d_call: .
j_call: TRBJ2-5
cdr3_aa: CASRYGAFQETQYF
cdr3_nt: TGCGCCAGCAGATACGGGGCGTTCCAAGAGACCCAGTACTTC

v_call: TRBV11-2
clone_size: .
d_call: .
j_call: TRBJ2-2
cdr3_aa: CASSLGGVYAPTGELFF
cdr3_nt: TGTGCCAGCAGCTTAGGGGGTGTCTACGCCCCCACCGGGGAGCTGTTTTTT

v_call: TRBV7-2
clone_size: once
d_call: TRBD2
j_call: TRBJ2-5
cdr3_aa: CASSLNAGGYQETQYF
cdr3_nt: TGTGCCAGCAGCTTAAATGCGGGAGGTTATCAAGAGACCCAGTACTTC

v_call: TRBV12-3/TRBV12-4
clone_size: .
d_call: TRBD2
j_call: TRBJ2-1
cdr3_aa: CASSFHPGGRNNEQFF
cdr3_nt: TGTGCCAGCAGTTTCCACCCGGGGGGGCGAAACAATGAGCAGTTCTTC

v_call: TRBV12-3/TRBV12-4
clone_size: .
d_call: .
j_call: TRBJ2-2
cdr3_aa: CASRDRGSPGELFF
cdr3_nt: TGTGCCAGCAGGGACCGAGGGAGCCCCGGGGAGCTGTTTTTT

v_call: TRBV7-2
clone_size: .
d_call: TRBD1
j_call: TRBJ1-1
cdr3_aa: CASSTDRVGEAFF
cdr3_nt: TGTGCCAGCAGTACCGACAGGGTCGGTGAAGCTTTCTTT

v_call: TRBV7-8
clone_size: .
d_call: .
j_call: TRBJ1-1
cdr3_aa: CASSLTRTENTEAFF
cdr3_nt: TGTGCCAGCAGCTTAACCCGGACGGAGAACACTGAAGCTTTCTTT

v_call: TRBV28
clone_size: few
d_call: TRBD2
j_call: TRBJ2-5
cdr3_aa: CASSLLGTSYQETQYF
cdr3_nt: TGTGCCAGCAGTCTCTTAGGGACTAGCTACCAAGAGACCCAGTACTTC

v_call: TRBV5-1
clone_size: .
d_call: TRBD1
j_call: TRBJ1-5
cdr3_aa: CASDCGTGIRGSNQPQHF
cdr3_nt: TGCGCCAGCGACTGCGGGACAGGGATTCGGGGGAGCAATCAGCCCCAGCATTTT

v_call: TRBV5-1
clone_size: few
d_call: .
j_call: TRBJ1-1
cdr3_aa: CASSLASGGTTASEAFF
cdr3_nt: TGCGCCAGCAGCTTGGCTTCGGGGGGAACGACTGCTTCTGAAGCTTTCTTT

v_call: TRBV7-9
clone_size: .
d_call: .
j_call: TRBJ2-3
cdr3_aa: CASEEAGTDTQYF
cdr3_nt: TGTGCCAGCGAAGAGGCGGGCACAGATACGCAGTATTTT

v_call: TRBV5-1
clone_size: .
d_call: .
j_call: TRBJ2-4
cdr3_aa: CASSYTANQAKNIQYF
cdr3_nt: TGCGCCAGCAGCTATACAGCAAACCAAGCCAAAAACATTCAGTACTTC

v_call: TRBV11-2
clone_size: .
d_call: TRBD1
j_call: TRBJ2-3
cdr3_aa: CASSRGAQGPDTQYF
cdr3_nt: TGTGCCAGCAGCCGAGGGGCACAGGGGCCCGATACGCAGTATTTT

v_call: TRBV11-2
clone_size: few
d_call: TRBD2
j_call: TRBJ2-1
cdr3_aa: CASSYRTSQLGYNEQFF
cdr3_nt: TGTGCCAGCAGCTACCGGACTAGCCAGTTGGGCTACAATGAGCAGTTCTTC

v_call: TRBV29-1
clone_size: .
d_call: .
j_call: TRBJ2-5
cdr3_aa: CSVEFLGMGVETQYF
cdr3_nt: TGCAGCGTTGAATTTTTGGGGATGGGGGTCGAGACCCAGTACTTC